This T cell receptor (beta chain) originates from a study of T cell repertoires in cytomegalovirus infection. Study-wide context: In public TCR beta signatures, there were indications of both CMV infection and matching HLA type.

Study-wide results and limits: HLA-C-restricted, CMV-specific TCR beta clonotypes were dominant ex vivo. Cumulative public TCR beta family frequency identified carriers of CMV plus the relevant HLA.

The CDR3 length is 15 residues. Germline CDR1 reads DFQATT; CDR2 reads SNEGSKA (reference sequence). Trimming at V came to 6 bases and at J to 8 bases, leaving 16 bases not matched to a gene. TCRdb analysed the reads with MiXCR anew, one entry per CDR3 protein. This table has fewer than 250,000 distinct CDR3 sequences, approximately 24% appearing once. This clonotype has just a few counts. As yet, its antigen is unknown. The sample consisted of CD8+ T cells from PBMCs. This TCR came from a human donor in good health (CMV status not recorded). Some clones in this sample may be carry-over from other donors' samples. The genes are TRBV20-1 and TRBJ2-1; 7 bases are a match to TRBD1. CDR3: CSAEDRDRIGDEQFF. CDR3 sequence (DNA): TGCAGTGCAGAAGACCGGGACAGAATAGGAGATGAGCAGTTCTTC.